Sequencing of this TCR beta chain was carried out in a study of cytomegalovirus exposure and HLA in healthy donors. General study points: Reports indicated that the classifier achieved high specificity and sensitivity in diagnosing cytomegalovirus status.

Losses at the gene ends were 3 bases for V and 9 bases for J; bases not matched to a gene: 11. The germline V gene encodes CDR1 SGDLS and CDR2 YYNGEE. The CDR3 consists of 16 residues. Only in-frame clones appear in the TCRdb table, and some are missing; sequencing was by immunoSEQ multiplex PCR. The repertoire holds about 53,000 clones, with roughly 92% as singletons. Points on this clone: Its antigen remains unknown.

Sequenced input: PBMCs. This sequence joins TRBV9 and TRBJ2-1; TRBD2 aligns across 11 bases. The source of this sequence is a man younger than 30 in good health and CMV-seronegative. The CDR3 coding sequence is TGTGCCAGCAGCGCACTAGCGGGAGTCTTAGAAGGTGAGCAGTTCTTC. Translating gives CASSALAGVLEGEQFF.